This record covers a single T cell receptor beta chain. Using immunoSEQ multiplex PCR, the repertoire was profiled, and TCRdb retains in-frame clones only, with some absent. The sample holds approximately 70,000 clones, 88% seen once. The germline CDR1 and CDR2 sequences are GTSNPN and SVGIG (reference sequence). CDR3 length equals 15 residues. The V end lost 0 bases, the J end lost 4 bases, and 13 bases lay between the germline ends. This record belongs to a study of blood T cell repertoires in COVID-19. The chain employs TRBV30 and TRBJ1-5; perhaps TRBD1 as D (5 bases). This clonotype originated in a human donor in a cohort sampled during active COVID-19. Sequencing used peripheral blood. For the CDR3, the DNA is TGTGCCTGGAGTGTAGTCAATCAGGGAAATCAGCCCCAGCATTTT. Its translation: CAWSVVNQGNQPQHF.